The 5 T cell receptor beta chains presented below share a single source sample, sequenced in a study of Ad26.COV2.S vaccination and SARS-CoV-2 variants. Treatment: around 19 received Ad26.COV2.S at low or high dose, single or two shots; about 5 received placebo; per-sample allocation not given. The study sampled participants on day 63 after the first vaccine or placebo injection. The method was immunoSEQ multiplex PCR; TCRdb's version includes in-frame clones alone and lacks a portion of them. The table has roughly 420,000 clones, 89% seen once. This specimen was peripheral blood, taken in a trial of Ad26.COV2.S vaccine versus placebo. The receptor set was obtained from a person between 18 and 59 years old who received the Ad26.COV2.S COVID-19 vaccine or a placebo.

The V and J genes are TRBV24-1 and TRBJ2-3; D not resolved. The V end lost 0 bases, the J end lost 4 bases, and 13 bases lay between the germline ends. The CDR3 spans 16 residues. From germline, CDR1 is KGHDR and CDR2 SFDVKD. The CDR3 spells CATSDLQDRSADTQYF. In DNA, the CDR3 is TGTGCCACCAGTGATTTGCAGGATCGATCGGCAGATACGCAGTATTTT.

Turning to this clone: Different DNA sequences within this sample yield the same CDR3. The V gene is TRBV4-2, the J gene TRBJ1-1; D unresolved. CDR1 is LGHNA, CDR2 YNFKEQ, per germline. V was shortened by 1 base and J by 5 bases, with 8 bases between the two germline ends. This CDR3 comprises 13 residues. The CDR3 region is CASSQAGVTEAFF. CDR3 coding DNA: TGTGCCAGCAGCCAAGCCGGGGTTACTGAAGCTTTCTTT.

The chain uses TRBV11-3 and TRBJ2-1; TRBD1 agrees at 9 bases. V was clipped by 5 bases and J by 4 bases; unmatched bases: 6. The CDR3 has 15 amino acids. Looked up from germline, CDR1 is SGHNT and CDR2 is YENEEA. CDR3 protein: CASSLLGQGYNEQFF. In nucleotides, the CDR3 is TGTGCCAGCAGCCTCTTGGGACAGGGATACAATGAGCAGTTCTTC.

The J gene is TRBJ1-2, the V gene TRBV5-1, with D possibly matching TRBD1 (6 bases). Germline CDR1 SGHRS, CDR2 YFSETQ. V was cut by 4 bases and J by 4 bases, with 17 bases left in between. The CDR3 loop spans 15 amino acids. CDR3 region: CASSRGGPNGYGYTF. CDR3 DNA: TGCGCCAGCAGCAGGGGGGGACCGAACGGCTATGGCTACACCTTC.

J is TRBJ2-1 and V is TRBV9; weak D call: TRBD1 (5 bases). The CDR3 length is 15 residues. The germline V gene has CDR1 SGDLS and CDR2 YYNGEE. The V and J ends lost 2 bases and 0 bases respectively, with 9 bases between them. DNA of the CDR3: TGTGCCAGCAGCGTCCGGACAATCTCCTACAATGAGCAGTTCTTC. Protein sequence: CASSVRTISYNEQFF.